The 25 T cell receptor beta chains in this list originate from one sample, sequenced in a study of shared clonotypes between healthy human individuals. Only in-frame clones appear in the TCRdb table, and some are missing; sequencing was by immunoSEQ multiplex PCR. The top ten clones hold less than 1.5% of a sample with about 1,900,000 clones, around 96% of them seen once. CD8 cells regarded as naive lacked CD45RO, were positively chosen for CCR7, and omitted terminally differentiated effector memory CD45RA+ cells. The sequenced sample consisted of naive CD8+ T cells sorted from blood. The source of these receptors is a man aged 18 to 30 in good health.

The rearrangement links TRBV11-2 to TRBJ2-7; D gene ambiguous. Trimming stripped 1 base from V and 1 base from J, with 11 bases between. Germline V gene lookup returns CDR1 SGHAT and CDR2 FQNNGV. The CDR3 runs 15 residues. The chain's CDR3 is CASSLVPDGSYEQYF. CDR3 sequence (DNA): TGTGCCAGCAGCTTAGTCCCTGACGGTTCCTACGAGCAGTACTTC. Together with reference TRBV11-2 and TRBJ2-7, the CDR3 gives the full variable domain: EAGVAQSPRYKIIEKRQSVAFWCNPISGHATLYWYQQILGQGPKLLIQFQNNGVVDDSQLPKDRFSAERLKGVDSTLKIQPAKLEDSAVYLCASSLVPDGSYEQYFGPGTRLTVT.

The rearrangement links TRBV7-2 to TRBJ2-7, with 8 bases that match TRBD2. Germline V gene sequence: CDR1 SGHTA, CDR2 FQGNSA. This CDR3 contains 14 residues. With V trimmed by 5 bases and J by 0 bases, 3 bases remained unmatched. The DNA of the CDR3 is TGTGCCAGCAGCGCTAGCGGGCTCTCCTACGAGCAGTACTTC. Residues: CASSASGLSYEQYF.

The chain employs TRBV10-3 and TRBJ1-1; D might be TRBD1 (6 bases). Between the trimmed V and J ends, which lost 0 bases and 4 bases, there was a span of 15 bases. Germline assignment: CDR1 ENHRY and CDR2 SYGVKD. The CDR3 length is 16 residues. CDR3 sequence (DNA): TGTGCCATCAGTGAGTCGTCAAGGGCACAGGGCACTGAAGCTTTCTTT. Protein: CAISESSRAQGTEAFF.

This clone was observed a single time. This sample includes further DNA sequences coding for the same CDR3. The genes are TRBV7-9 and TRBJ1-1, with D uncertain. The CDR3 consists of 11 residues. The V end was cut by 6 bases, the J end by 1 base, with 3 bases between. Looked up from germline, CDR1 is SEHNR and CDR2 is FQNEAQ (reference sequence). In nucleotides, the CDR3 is TGTGCCAGCAGTTCGAACACTGAAGCTTTCTTT. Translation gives CASSSNTEAFF. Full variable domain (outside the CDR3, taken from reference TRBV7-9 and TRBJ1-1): DTGVSQNPRHKITKRGQNVTFRCDPISEHNRLYWYRQTLGQGPEFLTYFQNEAQLEKSRLLSDRFSAERPKGSFSTLEIQRTEQGDSAMYLCASSSNTEAFFGQGTRLTVV.

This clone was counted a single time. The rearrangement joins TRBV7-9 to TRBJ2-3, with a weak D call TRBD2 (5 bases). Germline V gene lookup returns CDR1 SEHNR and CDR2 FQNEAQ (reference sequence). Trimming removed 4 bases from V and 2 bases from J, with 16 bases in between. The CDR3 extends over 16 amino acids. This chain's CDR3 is CASSYSGVTLTDTQYF. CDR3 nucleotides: TGTGCCAGCAGCTACTCCGGGGTCACTCTCACAGATACGCAGTATTTT.

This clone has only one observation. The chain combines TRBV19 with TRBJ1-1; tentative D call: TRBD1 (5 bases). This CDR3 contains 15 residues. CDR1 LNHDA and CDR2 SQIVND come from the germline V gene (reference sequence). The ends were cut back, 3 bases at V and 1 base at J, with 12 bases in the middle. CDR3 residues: CASSMGLTENTEAFF. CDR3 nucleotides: TGTGCCAGTAGTATGGGTCTGACAGAGAACACTGAAGCTTTCTTT.

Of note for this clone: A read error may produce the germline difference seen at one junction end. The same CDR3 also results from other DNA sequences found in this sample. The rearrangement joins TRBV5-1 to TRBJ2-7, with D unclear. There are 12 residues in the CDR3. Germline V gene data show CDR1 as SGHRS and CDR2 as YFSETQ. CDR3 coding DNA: TGCGCCAGCAGTTTGGTTGGCCGTGAGCAGTACTTC. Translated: CASSLVGREQYF.

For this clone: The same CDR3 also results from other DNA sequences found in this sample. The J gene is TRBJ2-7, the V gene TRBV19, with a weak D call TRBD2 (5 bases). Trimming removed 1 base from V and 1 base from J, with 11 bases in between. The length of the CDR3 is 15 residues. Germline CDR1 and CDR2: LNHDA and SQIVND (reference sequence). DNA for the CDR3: TGTGCCAGTAGTATAGGATCAGGACTGTCCTACGAGCAGTACTTC. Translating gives CASSIGSGLSYEQYF.

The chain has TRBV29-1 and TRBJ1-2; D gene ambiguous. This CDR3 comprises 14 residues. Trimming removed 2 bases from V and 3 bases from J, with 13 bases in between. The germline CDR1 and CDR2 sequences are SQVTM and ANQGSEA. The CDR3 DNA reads TGCAGCGTTGAAACACCCCCGGGCGACTATGGCTACACCTTC. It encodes CSVETPPGDYGYTF.

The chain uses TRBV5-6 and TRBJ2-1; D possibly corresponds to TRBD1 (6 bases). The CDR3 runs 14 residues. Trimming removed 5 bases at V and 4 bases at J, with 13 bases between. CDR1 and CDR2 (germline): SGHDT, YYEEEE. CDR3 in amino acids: CASRGDTRYNEQFF. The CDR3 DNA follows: TGTGCCAGCAGGGGGGACACCCGATACAATGAGCAGTTCTTC. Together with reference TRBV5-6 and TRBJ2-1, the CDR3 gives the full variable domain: DAGVTQSPTHLIKTRGQQVTLRCSPKSGHDTVSWYQQALGQGPQFIFQYYEEEERQRGNFPDRFSGHQFPNYSSELNVNALLLGDSALYLCASRGDTRYNEQFFGPGTRLTVL.

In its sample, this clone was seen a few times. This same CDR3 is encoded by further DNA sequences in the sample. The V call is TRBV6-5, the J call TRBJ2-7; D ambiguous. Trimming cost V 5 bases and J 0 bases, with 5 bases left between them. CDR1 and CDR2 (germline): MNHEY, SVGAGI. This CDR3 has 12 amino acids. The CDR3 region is CASSPTSYEQYF. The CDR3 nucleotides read TGTGCCAGCAGTCCTACCTCCTACGAGCAGTACTTC.

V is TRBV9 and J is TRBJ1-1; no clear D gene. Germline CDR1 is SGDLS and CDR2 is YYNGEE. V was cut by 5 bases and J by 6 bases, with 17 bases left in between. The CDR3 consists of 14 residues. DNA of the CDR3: TGTGCCAGCAGTCAGTCACTCCTCCCGGCTGAAGCTTTCTTT. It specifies CASSQSLLPAEAFF.

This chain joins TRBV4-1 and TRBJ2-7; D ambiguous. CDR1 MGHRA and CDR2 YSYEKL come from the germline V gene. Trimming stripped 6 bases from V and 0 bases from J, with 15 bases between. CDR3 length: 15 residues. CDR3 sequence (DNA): TGCGCCAGCAGTACCTCGTATTCAAGCTCCTACGAGCAGTACTTC. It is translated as CASSTSYSSSYEQYF.

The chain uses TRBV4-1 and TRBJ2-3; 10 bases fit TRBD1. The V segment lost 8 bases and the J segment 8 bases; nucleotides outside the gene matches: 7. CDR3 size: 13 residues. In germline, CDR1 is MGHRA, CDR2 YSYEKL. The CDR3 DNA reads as TGCGCCAGCGAGGGGACAGGGGAAGGTACGCAGTATTTT. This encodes CASEGTGEGTQYF.

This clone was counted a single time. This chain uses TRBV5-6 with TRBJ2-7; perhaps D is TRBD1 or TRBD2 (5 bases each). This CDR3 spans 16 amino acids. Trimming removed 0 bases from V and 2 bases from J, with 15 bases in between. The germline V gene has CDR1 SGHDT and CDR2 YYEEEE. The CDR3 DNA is TGTGCCAGCAGCTTGGCCACCGGGGACCGCCCCTACGAGCAGTACTTC. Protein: CASSLATGDRPYEQYF.

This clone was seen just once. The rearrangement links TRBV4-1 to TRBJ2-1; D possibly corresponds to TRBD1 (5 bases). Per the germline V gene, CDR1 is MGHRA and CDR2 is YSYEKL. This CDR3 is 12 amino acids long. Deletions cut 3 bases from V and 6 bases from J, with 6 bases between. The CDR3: CASSQQGNEQFF. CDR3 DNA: TGCGCCAGCAGCCAGCAGGGCAATGAGCAGTTCTTC.

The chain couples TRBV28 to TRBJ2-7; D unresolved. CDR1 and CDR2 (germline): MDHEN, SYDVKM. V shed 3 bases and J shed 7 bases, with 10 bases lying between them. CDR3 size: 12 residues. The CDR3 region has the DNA TGTGCCAGCAGTTTTATAGCTTTGGAGCAGTACTTC. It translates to CASSFIALEQYF.

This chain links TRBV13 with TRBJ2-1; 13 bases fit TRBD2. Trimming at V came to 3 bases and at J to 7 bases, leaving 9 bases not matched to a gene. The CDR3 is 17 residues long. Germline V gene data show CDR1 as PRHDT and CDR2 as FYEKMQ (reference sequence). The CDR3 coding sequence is TGTGCCAGCAGCTTGGAACTAGCGGGGGGGCCGGAGAATGAGCAGTTCTTC. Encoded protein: CASSLELAGGPENEQFF.

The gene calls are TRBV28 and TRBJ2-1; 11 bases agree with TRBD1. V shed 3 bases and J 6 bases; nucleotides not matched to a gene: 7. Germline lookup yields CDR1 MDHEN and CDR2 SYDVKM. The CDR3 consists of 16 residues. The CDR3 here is CASSFRPGQGGNEQFF. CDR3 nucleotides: TGTGCCAGCAGTTTCCGTCCGGGACAGGGGGGCAATGAGCAGTTCTTC.

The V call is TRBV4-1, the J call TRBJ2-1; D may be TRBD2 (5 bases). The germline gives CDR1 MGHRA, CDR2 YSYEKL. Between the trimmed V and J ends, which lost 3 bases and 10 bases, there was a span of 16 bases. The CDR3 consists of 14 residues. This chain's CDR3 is CASSQADLAGEQFF. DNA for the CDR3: TGCGCCAGCAGCCAGGCCGATCTAGCAGGCGAGCAGTTCTTC.

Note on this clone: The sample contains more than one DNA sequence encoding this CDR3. The CDR3 region has the DNA TGTGCCAGTTCCGCGGGGGGCACAGATACGCAGTATTTT. Protein sequence: CASSAGGTDTQYF. This chain links TRBV9 with TRBJ2-3; 7 nucleotides agree with TRBD2. Germline V lookup: CDR1 SGDLS, CDR2 YYNGEE. J was trimmed by 1 base and V by 8 bases; bases with no gene match: 4. The CDR3 totals 13 residues.

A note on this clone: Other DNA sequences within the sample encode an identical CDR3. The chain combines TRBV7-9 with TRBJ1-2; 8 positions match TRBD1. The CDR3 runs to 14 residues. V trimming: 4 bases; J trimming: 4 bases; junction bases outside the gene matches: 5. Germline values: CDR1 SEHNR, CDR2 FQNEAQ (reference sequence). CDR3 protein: CASSSGQGGYGYTF. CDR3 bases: TGTGCCAGCAGCTCAGGACAGGGCGGCTATGGCTACACCTTC.

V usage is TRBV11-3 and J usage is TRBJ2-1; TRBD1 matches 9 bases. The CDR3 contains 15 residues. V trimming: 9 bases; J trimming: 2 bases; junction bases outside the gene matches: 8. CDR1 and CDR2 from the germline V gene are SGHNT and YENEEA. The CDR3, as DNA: TGTGCCAGTTCAGATCGGGACAGGGCCTACAATGAGCAGTTCTTC. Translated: CASSDRDRAYNEQFF.

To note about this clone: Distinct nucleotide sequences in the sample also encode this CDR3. CDR3 in DNA: TGTGCCAGCAGTTTCGGCCTCAATCAGCCCCAGCATTTT. Its protein is CASSFGLNQPQHF. The J gene is TRBJ1-5, the V gene TRBV27; D is undetermined. Germline lookup yields CDR1 MNHEY and CDR2 SMNVEV (reference sequence). The CDR3 runs to 13 residues. V was cut by 3 bases and J by 3 bases, with 6 bases left in between.

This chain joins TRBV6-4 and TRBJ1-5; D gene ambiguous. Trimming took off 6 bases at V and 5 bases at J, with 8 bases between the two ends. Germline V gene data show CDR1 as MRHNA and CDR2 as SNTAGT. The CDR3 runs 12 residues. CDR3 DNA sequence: TGTGCCAGCAGGACATATGATCAGCCCCAGCATTTT. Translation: CASRTYDQPQHF.